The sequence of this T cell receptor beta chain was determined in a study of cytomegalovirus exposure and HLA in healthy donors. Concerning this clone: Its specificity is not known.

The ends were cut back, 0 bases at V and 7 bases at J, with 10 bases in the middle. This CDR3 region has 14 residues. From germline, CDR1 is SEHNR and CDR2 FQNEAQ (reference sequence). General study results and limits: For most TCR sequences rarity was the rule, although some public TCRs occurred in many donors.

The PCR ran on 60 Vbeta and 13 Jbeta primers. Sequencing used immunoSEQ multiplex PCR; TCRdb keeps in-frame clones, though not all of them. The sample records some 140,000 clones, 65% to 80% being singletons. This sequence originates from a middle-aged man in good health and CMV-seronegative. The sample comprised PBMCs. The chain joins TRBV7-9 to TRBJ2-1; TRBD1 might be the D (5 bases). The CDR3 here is CASSLAGDGNEQFF. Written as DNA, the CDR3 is TGTGCCAGCAGCTTAGCAGGGGATGGGAATGAGCAGTTCTTC. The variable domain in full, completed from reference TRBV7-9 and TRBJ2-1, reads DTGVSQNPRHKITKRGQNVTFRCDPISEHNRLYWYRQTLGQGPEFLTYFQNEAQLEKSRLLSDRFSAERPKGSFSTLEIQRTEQGDSAMYLCASSLAGDGNEQFFGPGTRLTVL.